This entry describes one TCR beta chain. Its antigen is not identified. These data originate in a study of Tregs in tolerant kidney transplant recipients. General study results and limits: Biological reproducibility was not directly addressed in this study. Tregs expanded with activated donor B cells seemed most donor-specific. Changing PCR primers prevented nucleotide comparison between some patients' samples.

The CDR3 covers 15 residues. V lost 1 base, J lost 5 bases, and 11 bases lay in between. The germline CDR1 and CDR2 sequences are SNHLY and FYNNEI. Profiled with immunoSEQ multiplex PCR; TCRdb holds only in-frame clones, not every one. The repertoire holds 98,000 or so clones, roughly 90% seen once, with 0.34% in the top ten. This material consisted of CD4+ T cells from blood, taken before the transplant. This receptor was identified in a human donor who received a combined kidney and bone marrow transplant. This chain joins TRBV2 and TRBJ2-2; D ambiguous. In DNA, the CDR3 is TGTGCCAGCAGTGAAGGGTTTTGGGCAACCGGGGAGCTGTTTTTT. Its protein is CASSEGFWATGELFF.